The next 28 T cell receptor beta chains were all read from a single sample in a study of tumor and adjacent non-tumor tissue in lung cancer (dated by TCRdb to 2016 to 2019). RNA was isolated from bulk, unsorted tissue, and RNA quality was assessed with a NanoDrop ND-1000 and an Agilent 2100. Distant non-tumor tissue taken more than 3 cm from the tumor edge was used as the normal lung sample. Libraries came from multiplex PCR. Instrument used: Illumina HiSeq 2500. TCRbeta libraries were constructed through three rounds of nested PCR with primers (Table S4) according to protocols adapted from ARM-PCR. TCRdb itself trimmed the public reads at Q25 with fastp, ran MiXCR and retained productive beta chains. Rows merge per CDR3 protein into single entries with the most common DNA and genes. The sample table records about 100,000 distinct CDR3 sequences; 55% to 65% of these occur just once. Roughly 20% of the sample is held by the ten biggest clonotypes.

Material for sequencing was distant non-tumor lung tissue. Receptors were obtained from a man in his thirties or forties with non-small cell lung cancer.

This clonotype was picked up many times. The chain links TRBV4-3 to TRBJ1-2; D is unresolved. The CDR3 has 15 residues. Trimming removed 3 bases at V and 5 bases at J, with 16 bases between. CDR1 is LGHNA and CDR2 is YSLEER in the germline V gene. CDR3: CASSHQRTSIYGYTF. The CDR3 coding sequence is TGCGCCAGCAGCCACCAACGAACATCGATTTATGGCTACACCTTC.

The V gene is TRBV20-1, the J gene TRBJ1-4; 10 bases map to TRBD1. The CDR3 runs to 13 residues. J gave up 8 bases and V 7 bases, and 7 bases lay outside the gene matches. Looked up from germline, CDR1 is DFQATT and CDR2 is SNEGSKA (reference sequence). The CDR3 loop reads CSVSDRGREKLFF. CDR3 coding DNA: TGCAGTGTTAGCGACAGGGGGCGAGAAAAACTGTTTTTT.

The V and J genes are TRBV20-1 and TRBJ2-2; D call uncertain. The CDR3 is made up of 18 amino acids. Germline V CDR1 and CDR2: DFQATT, SNEGSKA (reference sequence). V was clipped by 0 bases and J by 3 bases, with 20 bases between them. The CDR3 nucleotides read TGCAGTGCTAGAGATCATTGGTGGAACGATGGAGACACCGGGGAGCTGTTTTTT. This sequence encodes CSARDHWWNDGDTGELFF.

The chain has TRBV10-3 and TRBJ2-3, with D tentatively TRBD1 or TRBD2 (6 bases each). The CDR3 sequence is 16 residues long. The V and J ends lost 10 bases and 3 bases respectively, with 23 bases between them. Germline lookup yields CDR1 ENHRY and CDR2 SYGVKD. Written as DNA, the CDR3 is TGTGCCACCGTAGGGGGGAGCCACCGGGGGACAGATACGCAGTATTTT. Translation gives CATVGGSHRGTDTQYF.

Remarks on this clonotype: A much larger clone differs from this one at a single base, so this may be a read error. This chain links TRBV20-1 with TRBJ2-5; 14 bases fit TRBD2. This CDR3 contains 14 residues. Germline values: CDR1 DFQATT, CDR2 SNEGSKA (reference sequence). V trimming: 4 bases; J trimming: 8 bases; junction bases outside the gene matches: 6. The CDR3 DNA reads as TGCAGTGCTAATGGGGGACTAGCGGGAGCAACCCAGTACTTC. Its protein product is CSANGGLAGATQYF.

A note on this clonotype: A single base separates this from a much larger clone, so it may be a read error. The rearrangement uses TRBV29-1 and TRBJ2-3; a possible D gene is TRBD2 (6 bases). Trimming shortened V by 1 base and J by 5 bases, and 19 bases separated the two germline ends. There are 16 residues in the CDR3. The germline CDR1 and CDR2 sequences are SQVTM and ANQGSEA. The CDR3 nucleotides are TGCAGCGTTGAAGGGGTGGGGGGAACGGCGGGAGATACGCAGTATTTT. Protein product: CSVEGVGGTAGDTQYF.

The genes are TRBV6-2 or TRBV6-3 and TRBJ1-5; 8 bases match TRBD1. Germline values: CDR1 MNHEY, CDR2 SVGEGT. The CDR3 has 14 amino acids. V trimming: 7 bases; J trimming: 6 bases; junction bases outside the gene matches: 8. CDR3 sequence reads: CASNAQGASQPQHF. CDR3 coding DNA: TGTGCCAGCAATGCTCAGGGGGCGAGTCAGCCCCAGCATTTT.

This clonotype was counted ten times or more. This chain links TRBV12-3 or TRBV12-4 with TRBJ2-5, with D possibly being TRBD1 (7 bases). Trimming removed 7 bases from V and 5 bases from J, with 8 bases in between. The CDR3 sequence is 11 residues long. CDR3 bases: TGTGCCAGCACAGGGGGGGAGACCCAGTACTTC. Its protein is CASTGGETQYF.

The rearrangement joins TRBV29-1 to TRBJ2-7; D is unresolved. The CDR3 extends over 15 amino acids. Germline assignment: CDR1 SQVTM and CDR2 ANQGSEA. Trimming took 4 bases from V and 0 from J, leaving 16 bases between them. This chain's CDR3 is CSVGADGLTSYEQYF. For the CDR3, the DNA is TGCAGCGTTGGGGCGGACGGATTAACCTCCTACGAGCAGTACTTC.

The chain recombines TRBV12-5 with TRBJ2-3; weak D call: TRBD2 (6 bases). CDR3 length: 15 residues. V was shortened by 6 bases and J by 4 bases, with 17 bases between the two germline ends. The germline V gene has CDR1 LGHNT and CDR2 FRNRAP. The CDR3 DNA follows: TGTGCTAGTGGCAGAGGAGGGGCGCACGCAGATACGCAGTATTTT. It yields the protein CASGRGGAHADTQYF.

The genes are TRBV20-1 and TRBJ2-3; D gene unclear. The CDR3 extends over 12 amino acids. Germline V lookup: CDR1 DFQATT, CDR2 SNEGSKA (reference sequence). CDR3 protein: CNSFRCTDTQYF. The CDR3 region has the DNA TGCAACTCTTTTCGTTGCACAGATACGCAGTATTTT.

Regarding this clonotype: At one boundary the junction diverges from the germline segment, which might be a read error. This sequence joins TRBV11-3 and TRBJ1-6; no reliable D call. This CDR3 has 15 residues. Germline CDR1 is SGHNT and CDR2 is YENEEA. The chain's CDR3 is CASSLEGWRNSPLQF. CDR3 nucleotides: TGTGCCAGCAGCCTGGAAGGGTGGCGGAATTCACCCCTCCAATTT.

A note on this clonotype: At one end the junction does not follow the germline gene, possibly because of a read error. This chain joins TRBV5-1 and TRBJ1-1, with a weak D call TRBD1 (5 bases). The CDR3 contains 17 residues. The germline V gene encodes CDR1 SGHRS and CDR2 YFSETQ. This chain's CDR3 is CPSSPRGIGMGSIEAFF. The CDR3 DNA follows: TGCCCCAGTAGCCCCCGGGGGATCGGAATGGGGAGCATCGAGGCTTTCTTT.

With regard to this clonotype: The junction departs from germline at one end; a sequencing error may be responsible. The gene calls are TRBV29-1 and TRBJ2-7; TRBD1 or TRBD2 may be the D gene (5 bases each). The CDR3 loop spans 14 amino acids. Germline V CDR1 and CDR2: SQVTM, ANQGSEA. CDR3: CSVEEGKRGYEQYF. The CDR3 bases are TGTAGCGTTGAAGAGGGGAAAAGGGGATACGAGCAGTACTTC.

This clonotype occurred a few times. The CDR3 carries no conserved terminal phenylalanine or tryptophan, so it likely arises from a read error. This sequence joins TRBV12-3 or TRBV12-4 and TRBJ1-1; 11 bases match TRBD1. This CDR3 contains 16 residues. The V segment lost 6 bases and the J segment 2 bases; nucleotides outside the gene matches: 8. CDR3 DNA sequence: TGTGCCAGCAGCTGGGACAGGGGGGGGTCTAACACTGAAGCTTTCCTT. This encodes CASSWDRGGSNTEAFL.

The chain is built from TRBV12-3 or TRBV12-4 and TRBJ2-7, with D maybe TRBD1 (6 bases). The V end lost 7 bases, the J end lost 9 bases, and 22 bases lay between the germline ends. This CDR3 contains 14 residues. The CDR3 spells CASNPQPQGHVQYF. CDR3 coding DNA: TGTGCCAGCAATCCCCAACCACAGGGCCACGTGCAGTACTTC.

In the case of this clonotype: Relative to the germline gene, one junction end is altered; a read error may explain this. V gene TRBV11-2 combines with J gene TRBJ2-1; 9 bases are a match to TRBD2. This CDR3 is 15 amino acids long. Germline V gene lookup returns CDR1 SGHAT and CDR2 FQNNGV. As DNA, the CDR3 is TGTGCCGGCAGCGTTATTGCGGGAGGGAATAATGAGCAGTCCTTC. Translated, it gives CAGSVIAGGNNEQSF.

About this clonotype: Possible read error: a much larger clone is one base away. This sequence joins TRBV20-1 and TRBJ1-5, with 7 nucleotides matching TRBD1. This CDR3 is 15 amino acids long. The V gene end was trimmed by 8 bases and the J gene end by 0 bases; junction bases not matched to a gene: 10. CDR1 is DFQATT and CDR2 is SNEGSKA in the germline V gene (reference sequence). The CDR3 DNA is TGCAGTACCTTGAGGGGGCCAGGTAGCAATCAGCCCCAGCATTTT. Protein product: CSTLRGPGSNQPQHF.

The chain has TRBV20-1 and TRBJ2-7; TRBD1 agrees at 12 bases. This CDR3 spans 15 amino acids. Germline V gene sequence: CDR1 DFQATT, CDR2 SNEGSKA (reference sequence). The CDR3 is CRAGRWDRGRDKQYF. In DNA, the CDR3 is TGCAGAGCTGGTCGGTGGGACAGGGGGCGGGACAAGCAGTACTTC.

CDR3: CASQTRSSGETQYF. The CDR3 DNA reads TGTGCCAGCCAGACAAGGTCTTCGGGAGAGACCCAGTACTTC. This chain uses TRBV11-2 with TRBJ2-5; D is undetermined. Trimming removed 8 bases from V and 4 bases from J, with 17 bases in between. The CDR3 runs to 14 residues. Germline-derived CDR1 and CDR2 are SGHAT and FQNNGV.

About this clonotype itself: The germline gene is not matched at one end of the junction; a read error may be the cause. This chain links TRBV11-1 with TRBJ1-2; no firm D call. The germline gives CDR1 SGHAT, CDR2 FQDESV (reference sequence). CDR3 length equals 14 residues. The CDR3 here is CGSSYQEGGQSYTF. The CDR3 DNA sequence: TGTGGCAGCAGCTACCAAGAGGGCGGGCAGAGCTACACCTTC. Full variable domain (missing parts from reference TRBV11-1 and TRBJ1-2): EAEVAQSPRYKITEKSQAVAFWCDPISGHATLYWYRQILGQGPELLVQFQDESVVDDSQLPKDRFSAERLKGVDSTLKIQPAELGDSAMYLCGSSYQEGGQSYTFGSGTRLTVV.

Worth noting for this clonotype: The CDR3 does not close with the conserved phenylalanine or tryptophan, likely indicating a read error. CDR3 region: CTIASGFVETQYL. In DNA form, the CDR3 reads TGCACCATTGCTTCAGGGTTTGTCGAGACCCAGTACTTA. V gene TRBV29-1 combines with J gene TRBJ2-5; possible D gene TRBD1, 5 bases. This CDR3 has 13 amino acids. CDR1 and CDR2 (germline): SQVTM, ANQGSEA.

This clonotype has ten or more counts. The V call is TRBV20-1, the J call TRBJ2-3; 8 bases are shared with TRBD2. CDR3 length: 15 amino acids. Germline V CDR1 and CDR2: DFQATT, SNEGSKA (reference sequence). With V trimmed by 6 bases and J by 1 base, 9 bases remained unmatched. CDR3 in amino acids: CSATRAGVGTDTQYF. The DNA for the CDR3 is TGCAGTGCGACACGAGCGGGAGTCGGCACAGATACGCAGTATTTT.

Worth noting for this clonotype: One end of the junction is discordant with germline, which a read error may explain. The rearrangement links TRBV6-5 to TRBJ1-5; D gene unclear. Germline CDR1 is MNHEY and CDR2 is SVGAGI. The CDR3 is 16 amino acids. For the CDR3, the DNA is TGTGCCAGCAGTTACTCGTCGTTTAATAGCGATCAACCCCAGCATTTT. Its protein product is CASSYSSFNSDQPQHF.

On this clonotype itself: One end of the junction does not line up with germline, which may come from a read error. V usage is TRBV11-2 and J usage is TRBJ2-3; a weak D match, TRBD1 (6 bases). This CDR3 contains 15 residues. Germline lookup yields CDR1 SGHAT and CDR2 FQNNGV. The CDR3 bases are TGTGCCAACAGCCGTCAGGGCAGGGGCACAGATACGCAATATTTT. Its translation is CANSRQGRGTDTQYF.

A note on this clonotype: Sequence at one end of the junction differs from germline and may be a read error. The chain has TRBV14 and TRBJ2-7, with D tentatively TRBD1 or TRBD2 (6 bases each). Germline assignment: CDR1 SGHDN and CDR2 FVKESK. The CDR3 loop spans 13 amino acids. CDR3 sequence reads: CANSPTGANEQYF. CDR3 DNA: TGTGCCAACAGCCCGACGGGGGCGAATGAGCAGTACTTC.

Regarding this clonotype: The germline gene is not matched at one end of the junction; a read error may be the cause. V is TRBV5-4 and J is TRBJ2-5; 7 bases match TRBD2. The CDR3 length is 15 residues. Looked up from germline, CDR1 is SGHNT and CDR2 is YYREEE (reference sequence). CDR3 bases: TGTGCCAGCATGCGTGGTCTAGCGGACCAAGAGACCCAATACTTC. Translation gives CASMRGLADQETQYF.

Comments on this clonotype: The conserved phenylalanine or tryptophan is not found at the CDR3 terminus, so this likely reflects a read error. CDR3 in amino acids: CASSLLESDTQYL. In DNA form, the CDR3 reads TGTGCCAGCAGCTTGCTAGAGTCAGATACGCAGTATTTA. This chain joins TRBV11-1 and TRBJ2-3; D is unresolved. V gave up 3 bases and J gave up 4 bases, with 8 bases separating them. Looked up from germline, CDR1 is SGHAT and CDR2 is FQDESV (reference sequence). This CDR3 comprises 13 residues.